The present entry profiles one T cell receptor (beta chain) with its context. Antigen specificity is unknown. A much bigger clone sits one base away, suggesting this may be a read error. These data come from a study of T cell repertoires in cytomegalovirus infection. Overall study context: Public TCR beta signatures indicated both CMV infection and matching HLA type.

This CDR3 contains 18 residues. Germline V gene data show CDR1 as SNHLY and CDR2 as FYNNEI. From the reads, TCRdb called clonotypes with MiXCR, one entry per CDR3 protein. This sample has about 97,000 distinct CDR3 sequences, with 16% found just once. Study-wide points: Clonotype analysis showed dominance of the ex vivo response by HLA-C-restricted CMV-specific TCR beta clonotypes.

This chain links TRBV2 with TRBJ2-7, with D tentatively TRBD2 (6 bases). This sequence was found in a human donor in good health (CMV status not recorded). Some clones in this sample may be carry-over from other donors' samples. Specimen: PBMCs. The CDR3 bases are TGTGCCGGCAGTGAAAGGTTAAGGAGGGCCTTGTTGATCCACGAGCAGTACTTC. The encoded protein is CAGSERLRRALLIHEQYF. The full variable domain, completed using reference TRBV2 and TRBJ2-7, is EPEVTQTPSHQVTQMGQEVILRCVPISNHLYFYWYRQILGQKVEFLVSFYNNEISEKSEIFDDQFSVERPDGSNFTLKIRSTKLEDSAMYFCAGSERLRRALLIHEQYFGPGTRLTVT.